This TCR beta chain comes out of a study of identifying expanded T cells in peripheral blood. Produced via immunoSEQ multiplex PCR; TCRdb's table is partial and in-frame only. The sample lists around 120,000 clones, about four fifths seen once, with 2.5% to 4% in the top ten. During the collection period, no donor immune events like infections were recorded. V was shortened by 0 bases and J by 7 bases, with 10 bases between the two germline ends. Per germline, CDR1 SGHRS and CDR2 YFSETQ. The CDR3 has 13 amino acids. The origin of this receptor is a person between 18 and 69 years old in good health. Sequencing used blood. The chain recombines TRBV5-1 with TRBJ1-2, with D possibly TRBD1 on 5 matching bases. CDR3 residues: CASSLAGRGGYTF. CDR3 in DNA: TGCGCCAGCAGCTTGGCCGGGAGGGGTGGCTACACCTTC.